These 10 T cell receptor beta chains were all obtained from the same sample, sequenced in a study of T cells in Graves' hyperthyroidism and ophthalmopathy. Amplification targeted TCR beta CDR3 regions from RNA transcripts. Using the HTBI primer set, a first-round RT-PCR was run on the TCR CDR3. TCRdb used MiXCR to reprocess the multiplex PCR reads, holding one entry per CDR3 protein. Among some 370,000 distinct CDR3 sequences listed, about a sixth were seen once. Sequencing was done on a sample of blood. The receptors derive from a woman in her twenties or thirties with Graves' hyperthyroidism that later progressed to Graves' ophthalmopathy.

This clonotype was found a few times. This chain links TRBV7-9 with TRBJ2-2; TRBD1 matches at 7 bases. Germline loops: CDR1 SEHNR, CDR2 FQNEAQ (reference sequence). Trimming at V came to 5 bases and at J to 0 bases, leaving 9 bases not matched to a gene. The CDR3 is made up of 17 amino acids. DNA for the CDR3: TGTGCCAGCAGCAGAGGGGGCGGCTGGTCGAACACCGGGGAGCTGTTTTTT. Translating gives CASSRGGGWSNTGELFF.

This clonotype was counted ten times or more. V gene TRBV28 combines with J gene TRBJ1-2; TRBD1 agrees at 8 bases. The CDR3 spans 16 residues. The V gene's germline CDR1 is MDHEN and CDR2 SYDVKM. V trimming: 4 bases; J trimming: 4 bases; junction bases outside the gene matches: 11. CDR3 sequence: CASSSPWTGSIYGYTF. The DNA of the CDR3 is TGTGCCAGCAGTTCCCCCTGGACAGGGTCTATCTATGGCTACACCTTC.

The CDR3, as DNA: TGCAGTGCTAGAGAACACAATTCTCGGGTCCGGACTAGCGGGAGGGACGAGCAGTACTTC. Protein product: CSAREHNSRVRTSGRDEQYF. The rearrangement links TRBV20-1 to TRBJ2-7; 15 nucleotides match TRBD2. Germline CDR1 reads DFQATT; CDR2 reads SNEGSKA (reference sequence). This CDR3 contains 20 residues. Trimming took 0 bases from V and 5 from J; bases not matched to a gene: 17.

This clonotype was counted many times. V is TRBV10-2 and J is TRBJ2-2; D ambiguous. This CDR3 region has 11 residues. CDR1 and CDR2 (germline): WSHSY, SAAADI. Trimming left V 5 bases short and J 6 bases short, with 4 bases between. The CDR3 DNA sequence: TGCGCCAGCAGTCCCCCCGGGGAGCTGTTTTTT. It encodes CASSPPGELFF.

The chain uses TRBV7-9 and TRBJ1-1; tentative D call: TRBD1 (5 bases). The V gene lost 5 bases and the J gene lost 3 bases, with 13 bases spanning the gap. The germline gives CDR1 SEHNR, CDR2 FQNEAQ (reference sequence). The CDR3 has 14 amino acids. CDR3 nucleotides: TGTGCCAGCAGCCGCGGGGGGAGATACACTGAAGCTTTCTTT. It specifies CASSRGGRYTEAFF.

This clonotype was detected many times. This chain joins TRBV2 and TRBJ1-6; D ambiguous. The germline V gene encodes CDR1 SNHLY and CDR2 FYNNEI. V was cut by 5 bases and J by 0 bases, with 14 bases left in between. This CDR3 has 17 amino acids. CDR3 coding DNA: TGTGCCAGCAGTCATCGAAGTTTGAGCTCCTATAATTCACCCCTCCACTTT. It is translated as CASSHRSLSSYNSPLHF.

This clonotype was found many times. The chain joins TRBV20-1 to TRBJ2-5, with D possibly TRBD2 on 5 matching bases. The V gene's germline CDR1 is DFQATT and CDR2 SNEGSKA (reference sequence). V lost 3 bases to trimming and J lost 0 bases, with 5 bases between them. The CDR3 runs 12 residues. The CDR3 loop is CSASGNQETQYF. In DNA form, the CDR3 reads TGCAGTGCTAGCGGGAACCAAGAGACCCAGTACTTC.

This clonotype was seen repeatedly, ten times or more. The CDR3 region has the DNA TGTGCCAGCAGTGGACAGAGCAATCAGCCCCAGCATTTT. It encodes CASSGQSNQPQHF. V and J are TRBV2 and TRBJ1-5; a weak D match, TRBD1 (5 bases). Per germline, CDR1 SNHLY and CDR2 FYNNEI. The CDR3 runs 13 residues. Trimming pared 4 bases from V and 1 base from J, leaving 5 bases between.

Only a few counts were recorded for this clonotype. The chain recombines TRBV7-2 with TRBJ1-4, with D possibly matching TRBD1 (5 bases). The CDR3 is 15 amino acids. Between the trimmed V and J ends, which lost 5 bases and 4 bases, there was a span of 14 bases. Germline CDR1 and CDR2: SGHTA and FQGNSA. This chain's CDR3 is CASSNAGGNNEKLFF. The DNA for the CDR3 is TGTGCCAGCAGCAATGCGGGGGGGAATAATGAAAAACTGTTTTTT.

This clonotype was detected many times. The chain links TRBV11-2 to TRBJ2-7; possible D gene TRBD1, 5 bases. Trimming stripped 5 bases from V and 2 bases from J, with 16 bases between. The CDR3 is 15 residues long. Germline V gives CDR1 SGHAT, CDR2 FQNNGV. The CDR3 coding sequence is TGTGCCAGCAGCCCCCTGAAGGGGAAAACCTACGAGCAGTACTTC. This translates into CASSPLKGKTYEQYF.